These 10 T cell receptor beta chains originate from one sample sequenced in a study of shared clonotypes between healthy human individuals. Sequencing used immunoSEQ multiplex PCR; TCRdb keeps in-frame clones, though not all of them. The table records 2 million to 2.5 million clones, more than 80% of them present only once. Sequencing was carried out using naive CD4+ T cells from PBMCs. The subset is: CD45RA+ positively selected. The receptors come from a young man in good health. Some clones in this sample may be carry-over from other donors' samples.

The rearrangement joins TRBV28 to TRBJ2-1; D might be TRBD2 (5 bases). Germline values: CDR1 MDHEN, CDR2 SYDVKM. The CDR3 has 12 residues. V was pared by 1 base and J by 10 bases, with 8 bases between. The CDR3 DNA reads TGTGCCAGCAGTTTATTTAAGCGGGAGCAGTTCTTC. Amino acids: CASSLFKREQFF.

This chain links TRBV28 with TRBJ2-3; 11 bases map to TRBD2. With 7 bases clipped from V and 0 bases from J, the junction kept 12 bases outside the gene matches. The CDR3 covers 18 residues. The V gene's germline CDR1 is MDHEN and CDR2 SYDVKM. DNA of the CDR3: TGTGCCAGCATTCTAGCAGGGACTAGCGGACTTAGCACAGATACGCAGTATTTT. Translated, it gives CASILAGTSGLSTDTQYF.

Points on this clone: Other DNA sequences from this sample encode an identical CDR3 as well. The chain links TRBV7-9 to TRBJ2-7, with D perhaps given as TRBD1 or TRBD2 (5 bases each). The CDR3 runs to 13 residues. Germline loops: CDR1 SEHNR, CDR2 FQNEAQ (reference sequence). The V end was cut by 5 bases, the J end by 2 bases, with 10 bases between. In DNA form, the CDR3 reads TGTGCCAGCAGCCGGGGCGGAGCCTACGAGCAGTACTTC. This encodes CASSRGGAYEQYF.

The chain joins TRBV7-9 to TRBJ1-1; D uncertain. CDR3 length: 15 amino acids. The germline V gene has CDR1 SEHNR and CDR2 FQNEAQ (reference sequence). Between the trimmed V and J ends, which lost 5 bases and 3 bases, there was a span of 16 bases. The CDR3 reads CASSPGGRTDTEAFF. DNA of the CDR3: TGTGCCAGCAGCCCGGGTGGTCGGACGGACACTGAAGCTTTCTTT. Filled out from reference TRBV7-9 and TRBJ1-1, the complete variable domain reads DTGVSQNPRHKITKRGQNVTFRCDPISEHNRLYWYRQTLGQGPEFLTYFQNEAQLEKSRLLSDRFSAERPKGSFSTLEIQRTEQGDSAMYLCASSPGGRTDTEAFFGQGTRLTVV.

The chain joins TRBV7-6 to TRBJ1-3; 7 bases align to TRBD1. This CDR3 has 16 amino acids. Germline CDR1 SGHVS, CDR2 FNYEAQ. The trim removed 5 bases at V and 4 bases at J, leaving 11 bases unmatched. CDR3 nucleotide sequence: TGTGCCAGCAGCCCCGTAACAGGGGAGTCGGGAAACACCATATATTTT. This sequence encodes CASSPVTGESGNTIYF. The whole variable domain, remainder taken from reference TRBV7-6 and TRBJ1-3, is GAGVSQSPRYKVTKRGQDVALRCDPISGHVSLYWYRQALGQGPEFLTYFNYEAQQDKSGLPNDRFSAERPEGSISTLTIQRTEQRDSAMYRCASSPVTGESGNTIYFGEGSWLTVV.

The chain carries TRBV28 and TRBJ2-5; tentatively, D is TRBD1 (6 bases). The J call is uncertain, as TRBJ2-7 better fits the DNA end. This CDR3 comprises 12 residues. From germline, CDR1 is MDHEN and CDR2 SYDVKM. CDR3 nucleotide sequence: TGTGCCAGCACGACAGGCTCCTACGAGCAGTACTTC. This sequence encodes CASTTGSYEQYF.

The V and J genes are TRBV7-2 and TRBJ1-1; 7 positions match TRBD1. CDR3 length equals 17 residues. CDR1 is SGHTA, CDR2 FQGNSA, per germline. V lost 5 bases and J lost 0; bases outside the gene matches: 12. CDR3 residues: CASSPRQGSPMNTEAFF. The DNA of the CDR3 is TGTGCCAGCAGCCCTCGACAGGGTAGCCCTATGAACACTGAAGCTTTCTTT.

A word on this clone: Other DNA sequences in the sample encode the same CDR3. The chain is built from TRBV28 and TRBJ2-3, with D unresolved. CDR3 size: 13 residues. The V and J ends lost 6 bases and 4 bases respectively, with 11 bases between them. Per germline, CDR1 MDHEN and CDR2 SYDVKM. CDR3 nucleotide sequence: TGTGCCAGCAGCCCCCGTGTTTCAGATACGCAGTATTTT. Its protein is CASSPRVSDTQYF.

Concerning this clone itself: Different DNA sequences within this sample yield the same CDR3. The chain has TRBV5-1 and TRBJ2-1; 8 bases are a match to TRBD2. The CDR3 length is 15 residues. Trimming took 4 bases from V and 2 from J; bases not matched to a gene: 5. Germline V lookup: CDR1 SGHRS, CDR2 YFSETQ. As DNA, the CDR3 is TGCGCCAGCAGCCTCCTAGCGGGTCCCTACAATGAGCAGTTCTTC. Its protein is CASSLLAGPYNEQFF. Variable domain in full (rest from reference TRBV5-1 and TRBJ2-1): KAGVTQTPRYLIKTRGQQVTLSCSPISGHRSVSWYQQTPGQGLQFLFEYFSETQRNKGNFPGRFSGRQFSNSRSEMNVSTLELGDSALYLCASSLLAGPYNEQFFGPGTRLTVL.

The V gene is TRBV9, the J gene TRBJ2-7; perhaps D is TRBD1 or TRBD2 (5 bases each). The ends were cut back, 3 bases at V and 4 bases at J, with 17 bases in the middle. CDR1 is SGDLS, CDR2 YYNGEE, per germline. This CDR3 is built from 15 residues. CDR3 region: CASSAGTQLLYEQYF. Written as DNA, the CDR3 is TGTGCCAGCAGCGCCGGGACGCAGCTTCTATACGAGCAGTACTTC.